Reported below is one T cell receptor beta chain. This entry belongs to a study of response to subunit inactivated influenza vaccine. MiXCR, run by TCRdb on the RT-PCR reads, gives a single entry per CDR3 protein. The top ten hold about 1.9% of the sample, which has about 480,000 distinct CDR3 sequences, around 25% seen once. V lost 6 bases and J 2 bases, leaving 11 bases between the germline ends. Germline CDR1 and CDR2: SGHDT and YYEEEE. This CDR3 spans 13 amino acids. Material: CD4+ T cells sorted from PBMCs, obtained 5 to 6 days after vaccination. The clonotype was recovered from a man aged 50-59 years who received an inactivated influenza vaccine. The chain is built from TRBV5-6 and TRBJ1-2; tentatively, D is TRBD1 (5 bases). Here the CDR3 DNA reads TGTGCCAGCAAGCCAGGGACCAACTATGGCTACACCTTC. Translation: CASKPGTNYGYTF.